Listed below are T cell receptor beta chains from one sample, sequenced in a study of control samples from healthy donors and cancer patients. The method was immunoSEQ multiplex PCR; TCRdb's version includes in-frame clones alone and lacks a portion of them. In the table there are some 160,000 clones, roughly 90% of which are singletons. Material for sequencing was blood. The receptor set was obtained from a woman aged 25 to 39 in good health. The CDR3 runs from the conserved cysteine through the conserved F or W.

v_call	j_call	cdr3_aa
TRBV2	TRBJ2-7	CASSASRGTGNYEQYF
TRBV15	TRBJ1-6	CATSRDRAGGAYSPLHF
TRBV7-2	TRBJ2-1	CASSSGTGRDEQFF
TRBV7-9	TRBJ2-1	CASSLVGPGYEQFF
TRBV28	TRBJ1-2	CASSLSGWGTVGGYTF
TRBV29-1	TRBJ2-6	CSAESSGANVLTF
TRBV5-5	TRBJ1-1	CASSLGDRANTEAFF
TRBV5-1	TRBJ2-7	CASSGDRAGTRPLVQYF
TRBV27	TRBJ2-7	CASSTIRQGYEQYF
TRBV7-2	TRBJ2-1	CASSLVGSGSKNEQFF
TRBV6-5	TRBJ1-1	CASTRTGMNTEAFF
TRBV28	TRBJ1-1	CASSEDRGRSTEAFF
TRBV12-5	TRBJ1-1	CASVSDRADTEAFF
TRBV10-1	TRBJ2-3	CASSESLAGVTDTQYF
TRBV9	TRBJ2-2	CASSRTSNGELFF
TRBV7-9	TRBJ1-5	CASSADRDVISNQPQHF
TRBV24-1	TRBJ1-5	CATSDGWQANQPQHF
TRBV18	TRBJ1-3	CASSPRDGSGNTIYF
TRBV7-9	TRBJ2-7	CASSLDGPGEQYF
TRBV18	TRBJ1-5	CASSQSGASPQHF
TRBV4-1	TRBJ1-4	CASSQVLGSHTNEKLFF
TRBV5-6	TRBJ2-1	CASSLTSMGTFSYNEQFF
TRBV28	TRBJ2-2	CASSFLVAGGTGELFF
TRBV6-5	TRBJ2-7	CAAGDSTREQYF
TRBV11-2	TRBJ2-1	CASIGTSGSTLLYNEQFF
TRBV10-2	TRBJ1-1	CASSEAGTVGAFF
TRBV6-6	TRBJ1-5	CASRNGQDNQPQHF
TRBV14	TRBJ1-1	CASRKWEDTEAFF
TRBV12-3/TRBV12-4	TRBJ2-5	CASSLTVQETQYF
TRBV6-5	TRBJ1-2	CASSHASPYGYTF
TRBV9	TRBJ2-1	CASSAPPVGYYNEQFF
TRBV9	TRBJ2-3	CASSAQGQGTQYF
TRBV28	TRBJ2-5	CASTGGRAETQYF
TRBV2	TRBJ2-2	CASGTGELFF
TRBV4-2	TRBJ2-2	CASSQDRNTGELFF
TRBV19	TRBJ1-5	CASSMGGGSNQPQHF
TRBV7-9	TRBJ2-5	CASSSRTEQETQYF
TRBV6-5	TRBJ2-3	CASMGSTDTQYF
TRBV29-1	TRBJ2-2	CSVRLAGGANTGELFF
TRBV4-1	TRBJ2-3	CASSPSGATTEDTQYF
TRBV2	TRBJ1-4	CASSERGLGEKLFF
TRBV10-1	TRBJ1-1	CASSESREGAEAFF
TRBV14	TRBJ1-4	CASSQDIDGDNDNEKLFF
TRBV7-5	TRBJ1-2	CARSLATDHGYTF
TRBV13	TRBJ1-4	CASSNMDRGVEKLFF
TRBV18	TRBJ2-1	CASSRLDGGSYNEQFF
TRBV6-5	TRBJ2-1	CASSYRGSGINEQFF
TRBV19	TRBJ2-7	CASSSLDEQYF
TRBV12-3/TRBV12-4	TRBJ1-2	CASRAGGDGYTF
TRBV18	TRBJ2-7	CASSPPGPSYEQYF
TRBV29-1	TRBJ2-3	CSVEDLRDGASTDTQYF
TRBV27	TRBJ2-7	CASSLGRTGVGYEQYF
TRBV5-1	TRBJ1-1	CASQPGGANTEAFF
TRBV6-4	TRBJ2-5	CASRGHQETQYF
TRBV6-5	TRBJ1-1	CASSYGWGTGVAFF
TRBV19	TRBJ2-3	CASSILPGGGTDTQYF
TRBV3-1/TRBV3-2	TRBJ1-1	CASSQVEGRKAFF
TRBV5-1	TRBJ2-1	CASSLVAGGYNEQFF
TRBV6-5	TRBJ1-3	CASTPPQTSGNTIYF